These 5 T cell receptor beta chains came from one sample sequenced in a study of beta chain features in type 1 diabetes. Of the isolated RNA, all was reverse transcribed, and so the sequenced material was expressed TCRB transcripts. Profiled with immunoSEQ multiplex PCR; TCRdb holds only in-frame clones, not every one. The data show 120,000 to 150,000 clones, with less than 9% seen just once and about 1.3% held by the top ten. Input material: central memory CD4+ T cells from blood. These receptors were obtained from a woman aged 25 to 39 in good health.

The table lists this clone with a few counts. The chain recombines TRBV14 with TRBJ2-7; maybe TRBD1 (6 bases). Trimming left V 2 bases short and J 0 bases short, with 11 bases between. Germline CDR1 is SGHDN and CDR2 is FVKESK. The CDR3 spans 15 residues. The CDR3 here is CASSQPGQLSYEQYF. The CDR3 coding sequence is TGTGCCAGCAGCCAACCGGGACAACTCTCCTACGAGCAGTACTTC.

This clone has only a few counts. This chain uses TRBV20-1 with TRBJ1-1; 7 bases are a match to TRBD1. The CDR3 is 11 amino acids. The V gene end was trimmed by 6 bases and the J gene end by 8 bases; junction bases not matched to a gene: 6. Germline CDR1 and CDR2: DFQATT and SNEGSKA (reference sequence). The chain's CDR3 is CSALLDREAFF. CDR3 nucleotides: TGCAGTGCCCTGTTGGACAGGGAAGCTTTCTTT.

In its sample, this clone was seen many times. The J gene is TRBJ2-3, the V gene TRBV4-1; 7 bases fit TRBD1. The junction had 14 bases not matched to a gene; V was cut back by 4 bases and J by 1 base. CDR1 MGHRA and CDR2 YSYEKL come from the germline V gene. This CDR3 comprises 18 residues. CDR3 sequence reads: CASSRTRPGQIRTDTQYF. The DNA for the CDR3 is TGCGCCAGCAGCCGCACACGCCCGGGACAGATACGCACAGATACGCAGTATTTT.

The gene calls are TRBV30 and TRBJ2-7; 10 bases line up with TRBD2. Germline CDR1 and CDR2: GTSNPN and SVGIG (reference sequence). The length of the CDR3 is 15 residues. Germline trimming cut 4 bases from V and 5 bases from J; bases unmatched to any gene: 11. CDR3 DNA sequence: TGTGCCTGGACCTCCGGCCTAGCGGGAGCGGACGAGCAGTACTTC. Protein product: CAWTSGLAGADEQYF.

In its sample, this clone was seen a few times. This chain's CDR3 is CASSVREARNHEQYF. In DNA, the CDR3 is TGTGCCAGCAGCGTGCGGGAGGCGCGGAACCACGAGCAGTACTTC. The V call is TRBV5-4, the J call TRBJ2-7, with 8 bases aligning to TRBD2. The CDR3 runs 15 residues. V shed 4 bases, J shed 5 bases, and the junction held 11 bases outside the gene matches. Germline values: CDR1 SGHNT, CDR2 YYREEE (reference sequence).